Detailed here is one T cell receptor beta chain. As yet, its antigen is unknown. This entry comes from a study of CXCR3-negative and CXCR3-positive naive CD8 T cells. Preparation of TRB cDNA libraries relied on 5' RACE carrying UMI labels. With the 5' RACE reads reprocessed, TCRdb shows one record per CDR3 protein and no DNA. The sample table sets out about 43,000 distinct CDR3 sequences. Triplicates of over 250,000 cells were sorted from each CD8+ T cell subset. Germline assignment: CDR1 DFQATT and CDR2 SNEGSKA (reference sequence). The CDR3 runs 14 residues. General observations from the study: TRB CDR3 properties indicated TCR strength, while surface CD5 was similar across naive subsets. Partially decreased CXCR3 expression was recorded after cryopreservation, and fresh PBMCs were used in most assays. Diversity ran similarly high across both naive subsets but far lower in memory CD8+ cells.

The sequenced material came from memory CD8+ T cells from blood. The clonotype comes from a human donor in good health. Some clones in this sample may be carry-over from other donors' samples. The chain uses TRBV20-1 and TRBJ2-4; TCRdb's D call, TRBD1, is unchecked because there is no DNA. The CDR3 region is CSARDRWDQGAQYF.